The TCR beta chain under discussion was sequenced for a study of technical replicates of blood from a handful of donors. The CDR3 totals 16 residues. Germline CDR1 reads SGHNT; CDR2 reads YYREEE (reference sequence). Losses at the gene ends were 9 bases for V and 0 bases for J; bases not matched to a gene: 13. Data came from immunoSEQ multiplex PCR; TCRdb stores just in-frame clones and leaves some out. This table holds some 76,000 clones, roughly 94% found once. The sample was T cells isolated from PBMCs. The origin of this receptor is a human donor in good health. This chain links TRBV5-4 with TRBJ2-3, with 7 bases that match TRBD2. The CDR3 sequence is CAIPAGTTSSTDTQYF. The CDR3 coding sequence is TGTGCCATTCCGGCCGGGACTACGTCTAGCACAGATACGCAGTATTTT.